This TCR beta chain came from a study of cytomegalovirus exposure and HLA in healthy donors. Points from the study as a whole: The study recorded 150 to 200 TCR beta chains that were cytomegalovirus-associated. Later analysis associated a missense DCLRE1C variant with TCR beta V- and J-gene trimming. Confirmation in vitro established that a few CMV-associated chains were specific for CMV antigens.

The PCR used 60 Vbeta and 13 Jbeta primers. Produced via immunoSEQ multiplex PCR; TCRdb's table is partial and in-frame only. The sample comprises about 80,000 clones, around 79% of which are singletons, and 22% rests with the top ten. CDR1 LNHDA and CDR2 SQIVND come from the germline V gene (reference sequence). V lost 3 bases and J lost 0, with 9 bases in between. The CDR3 totals 15 residues. As for this clone: Its cognate antigen is unknown. The sample carries other DNA sequences with the same CDR3.

The sample taken for sequencing was PBMCs. The chain employs TRBV19 and TRBJ2-1; D is perhaps TRBD1 (6 bases). The clonotype was recovered from a woman aged 40 to 50 in good health and CMV-seropositive. The CDR3 protein is CASSIDRSSYNEQFF. Here the CDR3 DNA reads TGTGCCAGTAGTATTGACAGGAGCTCCTACAATGAGCAGTTCTTC. Full variable domain (rest looked up from reference TRBV19 and TRBJ2-1): DGGITQSPKYLFRKEGQNVTLSCEQNLNHDAMYWYRQDPGQGLRLIYYSQIVNDFQKGDIAEGYSVSREKKESFPLTVTSAQKNPTAFYLCASSIDRSSYNEQFFGPGTRLTVL.